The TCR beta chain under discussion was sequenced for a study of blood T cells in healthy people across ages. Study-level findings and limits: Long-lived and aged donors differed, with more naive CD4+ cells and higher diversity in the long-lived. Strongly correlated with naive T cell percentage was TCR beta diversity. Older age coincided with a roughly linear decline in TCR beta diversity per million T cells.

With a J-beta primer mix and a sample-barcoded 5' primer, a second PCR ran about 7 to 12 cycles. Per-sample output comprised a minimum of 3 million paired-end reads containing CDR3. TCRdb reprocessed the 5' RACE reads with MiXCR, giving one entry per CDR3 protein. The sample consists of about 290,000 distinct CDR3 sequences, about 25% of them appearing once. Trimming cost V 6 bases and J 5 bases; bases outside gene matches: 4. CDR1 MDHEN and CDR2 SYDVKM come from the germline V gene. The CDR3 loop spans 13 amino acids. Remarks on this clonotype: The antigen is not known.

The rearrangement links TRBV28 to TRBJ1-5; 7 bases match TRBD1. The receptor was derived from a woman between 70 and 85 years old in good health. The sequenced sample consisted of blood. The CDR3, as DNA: TGTGCCAGCAGAGGGACAGAAGATCAGCCCCAGCATTTT. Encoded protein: CASRGTEDQPQHF.